Listed here are 21 T cell receptor beta chains from one sample, sequenced in a study of long-term antiretroviral therapy in people with HIV. Sequencing used immunoSEQ v3.0 at survey level. Some clones are missing from TCRdb's copy, which holds only in-frame ones; the method was immunoSEQ multiplex PCR. The sample includes approximately 23,000 clones, about 88% seen only once; the top ten take roughly 4.8%. The sequencing used unsorted PBMCs, collected around 2.6 years after starting antiretroviral therapy. Receptors originate from a man aged 40-55 years with HIV.

This rearrangement joins TRBV5-1 to TRBJ2-7, with 13 nucleotides matching TRBD2. CDR3 size: 16 residues. J lost 5 bases, V lost 0 bases, and 5 bases had no gene match. Germline V gene data show CDR1 as SGHRS and CDR2 as YFSETQ. The CDR3 nucleotides are TGCGCCAGCAGCTTGGTACTAGCGGGGGGGCGGAACGAGCAGTACTTC. Amino acids: CASSLVLAGGRNEQYF. Based on the CDR3 plus reference TRBV5-1 and TRBJ2-7, the full variable domain is KAGVTQTPRYLIKTRGQQVTLSCSPISGHRSVSWYQQTPGQGLQFLFEYFSETQRNKGNFPGRFSGRQFSNSRSEMNVSTLELGDSALYLCASSLVLAGGRNEQYFGPGTRLTVT.

The chain uses TRBV7-7 and TRBJ2-2; TRBD1 agrees at 7 bases. This CDR3 has 15 residues. V trimming: 5 bases; J trimming: 6 bases; junction bases outside the gene matches: 9. Looked up from germline, CDR1 is SSHAT and CDR2 is FNYEAQ (reference sequence). The CDR3 DNA reads TGTGCCAGCAGCCCAGGGGGAAGTGGGTCCGGGGAGCTGTTTTTT. It is translated as CASSPGGSGSGELFF.

The chain is built from TRBV29-1 and TRBJ2-1; 8 positions match TRBD2. Per the germline V gene, CDR1 is SQVTM and CDR2 is ANQGSEA. Trimming removed 5 bases from V and 7 bases from J; junction bases left unmatched: 10. This CDR3 is 14 amino acids long. The CDR3 reads CSVTSRGGRNEQFF. The CDR3 nucleotides read TGCAGCGTTACTTCACGGGGGGGCCGGAATGAGCAGTTCTTC.

This clone has a handful of counts. The J gene is TRBJ2-2, the V gene TRBV9; 7 nucleotides align to TRBD2. The CDR3 runs 15 residues. The germline CDR1 and CDR2 sequences are SGDLS and YYNGEE. V trimming: 5 bases; J trimming: 0 bases; junction bases outside the gene matches: 4. CDR3: CASRGGTTNTGELFF. The CDR3 DNA is TGTGCCAGCAGGGGAGGGACGACGAACACCGGGGAGCTGTTTTTT.

This chain connects TRBV28 to TRBJ1-4; D not certain. There are 13 residues in the CDR3. Trimming removed 2 bases from V and 10 bases from J, with 11 bases in between. The germline CDR1 and CDR2 sequences are MDHEN and SYDVKM. CDR3 DNA sequence: TGTGCCAGCAGTTTAGTCCAGGACGCAAAACTGTTTTTT. Translated: CASSLVQDAKLFF.

The V call is TRBV5-4, the J call TRBJ1-4, with a weak D call TRBD1 (5 bases). This CDR3 region has 14 residues. The V gene lost 2 bases and the J gene lost 8 bases, with 13 bases spanning the gap. Germline V CDR1 and CDR2: SGHNT, YYREEE (reference sequence). The CDR3: CASSFGGSWEKLFF. In DNA form, the CDR3 reads TGTGCCAGCAGCTTCGGGGGGAGTTGGGAAAAACTGTTTTTT.

V is TRBV4-3 and J is TRBJ2-3; the D gene is possibly TRBD2 (6 bases). V lost 0 bases and J 1 base, leaving 8 bases between the germline ends. Germline V gene data show CDR1 as LGHNA and CDR2 as YSLEER. The CDR3 sequence is 15 residues long. The CDR3 sequence is CASSQEQRGTDTQYF. CDR3 DNA sequence: TGCGCCAGCAGCCAAGAGCAGCGGGGCACAGATACGCAGTATTTT.

This clone was observed a handful of times. The chain is built from TRBV19 and TRBJ2-7; TRBD2 agrees at 11 bases. The CDR3 spans 16 residues. Germline V CDR1 and CDR2: LNHDA, SQIVND (reference sequence). V was pared by 3 bases and J by 4 bases, with 8 bases of the junction left unmatched. The CDR3 sequence: CASSIGRLAGIYEQYF. As DNA, the CDR3 is TGTGCCAGTAGTATCGGTCGACTAGCGGGGATATACGAGCAGTACTTC.

Details on this clone: One end of the junction varies from germline; a read error may be responsible. CDR3 sequence reads: CASSPQGGGAGELFF. The CDR3, as DNA: TGTGCTAGCAGCCCCCAGGGAGGGGGGGCCGGGGAGCTGTTTTTT. This chain connects TRBV7-7 to TRBJ2-2, with D perhaps TRBD2 (7 bases). Germline V gene lookup returns CDR1 SSHAT and CDR2 FNYEAQ (reference sequence). The CDR3 spans 15 residues. Based on the CDR3 plus reference TRBV7-7 and TRBJ2-2, the full variable domain is GAGVSQSPRYKVTKRGQDVTLRCDPISSHATLYWYQQALGQGPEFLTYFNYEAQPDKSGLPSDRFSAERPEGSISTLTIQRTEQRDSAMYRCASSPQGGGAGELFFGEGSRLTVL.

This clone was counted only a few times. This rearrangement joins TRBV30 to TRBJ1-1, with a possible D match to TRBD1 (6 bases). This CDR3 contains 12 residues. CDR1 is GTSNPN, CDR2 SVGIG, per germline (reference sequence). V lost 5 bases, J lost 6 bases, and 13 bases lay in between. The CDR3 DNA reads as TGTGCCTGGGCCCCGGGACACGCTGAAGCTTTCTTT. It yields the protein CAWAPGHAEAFF.

The chain employs TRBV28 and TRBJ1-2; D is possibly TRBD1 (5 bases). Per germline, CDR1 MDHEN and CDR2 SYDVKM. The CDR3 covers 14 residues. V shed 6 bases and J shed 8 bases, with 19 bases lying between them. The CDR3 here is CASRKKGQGFGYTF. The CDR3 nucleotides are TGTGCCAGCAGAAAAAAAGGGCAGGGATTCGGCTACACCTTC.

To note about this clone: The junction departs from germline at one end; a sequencing error may be responsible. This chain connects TRBV7-7 to TRBJ1-1, with a weak D call TRBD1 (6 bases). The germline gives CDR1 SSHAT, CDR2 FNYEAQ (reference sequence). The CDR3 is 15 residues long. CDR3 DNA: TGTGCTAGCAGCCCAGACAGGCCCCTGAACACTGAAGCTTTCTTT. Protein: CASSPDRPLNTEAFF.

The gene calls are TRBV19 and TRBJ1-4, with 10 bases aligning to TRBD1. This CDR3 region has 16 residues. V was pared by 7 bases and J by 3 bases, with 8 bases of the junction left unmatched. CDR1 and CDR2 (germline): LNHDA, SQIVND (reference sequence). This CDR3 is CASTRQGAEANEKLFF. The DNA of the CDR3 is TGTGCCAGTACAAGACAGGGGGCTGAAGCTAATGAAAAACTGTTTTTT.

The chain recombines TRBV30 with TRBJ2-7; D perhaps matches TRBD2 (5 bases). Trimming pared 0 bases from V and 3 bases from J, leaving 15 bases between. CDR1 GTSNPN and CDR2 SVGIG come from the germline V gene (reference sequence). The CDR3 contains 15 residues. CDR3 amino acids: CAWSVRLGGYYEQYF. The CDR3 DNA is TGTGCCTGGAGTGTACGTCTCGGAGGCTACTACGAGCAGTACTTC.

This chain links TRBV28 with TRBJ2-2; 8 bases are a match to TRBD2. V was pared by 7 bases and J by 5 bases, with 12 bases of the junction left unmatched. Germline loops: CDR1 MDHEN, CDR2 SYDVKM. The CDR3 totals 16 residues. The DNA of the CDR3 is TGTGCCAGCACCCAAAGAGCGGGAGAAGGGACCGGGGAGCTGTTTTTT. Translated: CASTQRAGEGTGELFF.

The CDR3: CASLRFGANVLTF. The CDR3 DNA follows: TGTGCCAGCCTCCGGTTTGGGGCCAACGTCCTGACTTTC. This rearrangement joins TRBV6-5 to TRBJ2-6; no reliable D call. The CDR3 is 13 residues long. V dropped 8 bases and J dropped 3 bases, with 8 bases sitting between them. Per germline, CDR1 MNHEY and CDR2 SVGAGI.

This chain connects TRBV6-1 to TRBJ2-3; weak D call: TRBD1 (6 bases). CDR1 is MNHNS, CDR2 SASEGT, per germline. V was shortened by 4 bases and J by 1 base, with 24 bases between the two germline ends. The CDR3 sequence is 19 residues long. The CDR3 loop reads CASSGYSLLTGIGTDTQYF. The CDR3 region has the DNA TGTGCCAGCAGTGGATATTCTCTTTTAACAGGGATCGGCACAGATACGCAGTATTTT.

Written as DNA, the CDR3 is TGCGCCAGCAGACTAGCGGGAGATTTCACCGGGGAGCTGTTTTTT. Its protein is CASRLAGDFTGELFF. The chain employs TRBV5-1 and TRBJ2-2, with 11 nucleotides matching TRBD2. In germline, CDR1 is SGHRS, CDR2 YFSETQ. This CDR3 is 15 amino acids long. Trimming took 5 bases from V and 4 from J; bases not matched to a gene: 4. Supplemented by reference TRBV5-1 and TRBJ2-2, the full variable domain reads KAGVTQTPRYLIKTRGQQVTLSCSPISGHRSVSWYQQTPGQGLQFLFEYFSETQRNKGNFPGRFSGRQFSNSRSEMNVSTLELGDSALYLCASRLAGDFTGELFFGEGSRLTVL.

Notes on this clone: Other DNA sequences from this sample encode an identical CDR3 as well. For the CDR3, the DNA is TGTGCCAGCAGTTACCTACAGGGGAACACTGAAGCTTTCTTT. Translating it yields CASSYLQGNTEAFF. The rearrangement links TRBV6-5 to TRBJ1-1; a possible D gene is TRBD1 (6 bases). CDR1 is MNHEY and CDR2 is SVGAGI in the germline V gene. This CDR3 is built from 14 residues. Deletions cut 2 bases from V and 1 base from J, with 8 bases between.

The chain carries TRBV5-4 and TRBJ2-5, with D perhaps matching TRBD1 (6 bases). From germline, CDR1 is SGHNT and CDR2 YYREEE (reference sequence). CDR3 length equals 14 residues. V was trimmed by 9 bases and J by 3 bases, leaving 18 bases between them. The CDR3 coding sequence is TGTGCCACCCACCCGCCGGGACACAAAGAGACCCAGTACTTC. Its protein product is CATHPPGHKETQYF.

The chain joins TRBV5-4 to TRBJ1-1; D not resolved. Per germline, CDR1 SGHNT and CDR2 YYREEE (reference sequence). V lost 4 bases and J lost 2, with 6 bases in between. The CDR3 has 12 amino acids. This chain's CDR3 is CASSSRNTEAFF. CDR3 nucleotide sequence: TGTGCCAGCAGCAGTAGAAACACTGAAGCTTTCTTT.